Shown below are 21 T cell receptor beta chains from a single sample sequenced in a study of T cell responses to AZD1222 COVID-19 vaccine. Some clones are missing from TCRdb's copy, which holds only in-frame ones; the method was immunoSEQ multiplex PCR. The sample records about 120,000 clones, 92% being singletons. Sequenced material: peripheral blood, taken on day 0 of AZD1222 vaccination. The receptors come from an adult in good health.

V gene TRBV7-9 combines with J gene TRBJ1-4; 7 bases are a match to TRBD1. This CDR3 has 13 amino acids. Germline V gene lookup returns CDR1 SEHNR and CDR2 FQNEAQ (reference sequence). With 7 bases clipped from V and 9 bases from J, the junction kept 8 bases outside the gene matches. This CDR3 reads CASNVRDSQKLFF. The CDR3 bases are TGTGCCAGCAACGTCAGGGACAGTCAAAAACTGTTTTTT.

The chain is built from TRBV28 and TRBJ2-7; unclear D gene. Germline CDR1 MDHEN, CDR2 SYDVKM. The CDR3 has 14 residues. Trimming removed 2 bases from V and 2 bases from J, with 10 bases in between. This CDR3 is CASSLARPPYEQYF. The CDR3 DNA follows: TGTGCCAGCAGTTTAGCCAGGCCGCCCTACGAGCAGTACTTC.

V gene TRBV7-9 combines with J gene TRBJ1-2; 9 bases map to TRBD1. Losses at the gene ends were 1 base for V and 8 bases for J; bases not matched to a gene: 5. CDR1 is SEHNR and CDR2 is FQNEAQ in the germline V gene (reference sequence). The CDR3 loop spans 14 amino acids. The CDR3 loop reads CASSLGGTGQGYTF. CDR3 in DNA: TGTGCCAGCAGCTTAGGTGGGACAGGGCAAGGCTACACCTTC.

The CDR3 is CASAPGAYEQYF. The CDR3 coding sequence is TGTGCCAGCGCCCCCGGGGCCTACGAGCAGTACTTC. This chain uses TRBV28 with TRBJ2-7; D possibly corresponds to TRBD2 (5 bases). Germline values: CDR1 MDHEN, CDR2 SYDVKM. The CDR3 spans 12 residues. The V end lost 8 bases, the J end lost 2 bases, and 10 bases lay between the germline ends.

This chain joins TRBV28 and TRBJ1-5; D might be TRBD1 (6 bases). In germline, CDR1 is MDHEN, CDR2 SYDVKM. The length of the CDR3 is 19 residues. The V gene lost 2 bases and the J gene lost 5 bases, with 25 bases spanning the gap. CDR3 region: CASSLGVWEAGTYHQPQHF. CDR3 DNA: TGTGCCAGCAGTTTAGGAGTGTGGGAGGCAGGGACATACCATCAGCCCCAGCATTTT.

The chain's CDR3 is CASSQSGPTGELFF. Here the CDR3 DNA reads TGTGCCAGCAGCCAAAGTGGCCCCACCGGGGAGCTGTTTTTT. The chain carries TRBV3-1 (or the pseudogene TRBV3-2) and TRBJ2-2, with D unresolved. Trimming cost V 2 bases and J 4 bases, with 8 bases left between them. The CDR3 length is 14 residues. CDR1 is LGHDT and CDR2 is YNNKEL in the germline V gene (reference sequence).

The chain uses TRBV6-5 and TRBJ2-7; a weak D match, TRBD1 (5 bases). This CDR3 is 14 amino acids long. V lost 7 bases to trimming and J lost 0 bases, with 13 bases between them. Germline V gene data show CDR1 as MNHEY and CDR2 as SVGAGI. CDR3 sequence: CASISSQGSYEQYF. The CDR3 DNA reads as TGTGCCAGCATATCGAGCCAGGGCTCCTACGAGCAGTACTTC.

V gene TRBV5-1 combines with J gene TRBJ1-1; no reliable D call. Germline V lookup: CDR1 SGHRS, CDR2 YFSETQ. The CDR3 length is 13 residues. V lost 3 bases to trimming and J lost 4 bases, with 10 bases between them. The CDR3 protein is CASSSGPSTEAFF. CDR3 nucleotides: TGCGCCAGCAGCTCAGGACCGAGCACTGAAGCTTTCTTT.

The V and J genes are TRBV18 and TRBJ1-1; 7 bases map to TRBD1. With 6 bases clipped from V and 2 bases from J, the junction kept 15 bases outside the gene matches. Germline-derived CDR1 and CDR2 are KGHSH and LQKENI. This CDR3 is built from 17 residues. The CDR3 DNA sequence: TGTGCCAGCTCGCCCAGATCATTGGGACAGAGTAACACTGAAGCTTTCTTT. Amino acids: CASSPRSLGQSNTEAFF.

The table lists this clone with a few counts. The chain has TRBV3-1 (or the pseudogene TRBV3-2) and TRBJ1-5; a weak D match, TRBD1 (6 bases). The CDR3 runs 14 residues. CDR1 is LGHDT, CDR2 YNNKEL, per germline (reference sequence). Trimming took 3 bases from V and 3 from J, leaving 9 bases between them. The CDR3 sequence: CASSHQGPNQPQHF. In DNA form, the CDR3 reads TGTGCCAGCAGCCATCAGGGGCCCAATCAGCCCCAGCATTTT.

This chain connects TRBV27 to TRBJ2-1; perhaps TRBD2 as D (6 bases). The CDR3 is made up of 14 amino acids. V lost 4 bases, J lost 8 bases, and 15 bases lay in between. The germline CDR1 and CDR2 sequences are MNHEY and SMNVEV (reference sequence). CDR3 sequence (DNA): TGTGCCAGCAGTTCCGGGCGGGGACGGGATGAGCAGTTCTTC. This encodes CASSSGRGRDEQFF.

The chain has TRBV28 and TRBJ1-5; the D is unclear. Trimming took off 3 bases at V and 3 bases at J, with 12 bases between the two ends. This CDR3 is 15 amino acids long. Germline V gene lookup returns CDR1 MDHEN and CDR2 SYDVKM. This CDR3 is CASSLLGDDNQPQHF. The CDR3, as DNA: TGTGCCAGCAGTTTGTTGGGAGATGACAATCAGCCCCAGCATTTT.

The chain combines TRBV7-8 with TRBJ1-2; 9 bases are a match to TRBD1. V gave up 4 bases and J gave up 2 bases; unmatched junction bases: 8. The germline V gene encodes CDR1 SGHVS and CDR2 FQNEAQ. There are 16 residues in the CDR3. CDR3 in DNA: TGTGCCAGCAGCTCGAATCCGGGACAGGGAAACTATGGCTACACCTTC. Its protein product is CASSSNPGQGNYGYTF.

J is TRBJ2-7 and V is TRBV6-4; D is undetermined. CDR3 length equals 13 residues. CDR1 is MRHNA, CDR2 SNTAGT, per germline. The V gene lost 0 bases and the J gene lost 2 bases, with 5 bases spanning the gap. The CDR3 bases are TGTGCCAGCAGTGACTCAGGAACCTACGAGCAGTACTTC. This sequence encodes CASSDSGTYEQYF.

The sample holds one count of this clone. J is TRBJ1-2 and V is TRBV6-5; no clear D gene. The CDR3 spans 14 residues. V lost 2 bases, J lost 2 bases, and 9 bases lay in between. CDR1 MNHEY and CDR2 SVGAGI come from the germline V gene. The chain's CDR3 is CASSYMGQNYGYTF. For the CDR3, the DNA is TGTGCCAGCAGTTACATGGGTCAGAACTATGGCTACACCTTC.

The rearrangement uses TRBV24-1 and TRBJ2-3, with a possible D match to TRBD2 (5 bases). This CDR3 region has 18 residues. The V end was cut by 3 bases, the J end by 2 bases, with 20 bases between. Germline CDR1 and CDR2: KGHDR and SFDVKD. In DNA, the CDR3 is TGTGCCACCAGTGATCTCGCGGGTCCGTCCGGGGTCACAGATACGCAGTATTTT. This sequence encodes CATSDLAGPSGVTDTQYF.

The chain carries TRBV11-2 and TRBJ2-3; D remains ambiguous. This CDR3 comprises 12 residues. Germline CDR1 and CDR2: SGHAT and FQNNGV. V was pared by 6 bases and J by 4 bases, with 8 bases between. The CDR3 loop reads CASRQLADTQYF. CDR3 in DNA: TGTGCCAGCAGACAGCTCGCAGATACGCAGTATTTT.

The V and J genes are TRBV7-2 and TRBJ1-2; TRBD1 is a possible D gene (6 bases). From germline, CDR1 is SGHTA and CDR2 FQGNSA. CDR3 length equals 17 residues. With 2 bases removed from V and 2 bases from J, the gap between germline ends came to 18 bases. This chain's CDR3 is CASSLFPNRRGNYGYTF. For the CDR3, the DNA is TGTGCCAGCAGCTTATTTCCCAACCGCAGGGGCAACTATGGCTACACCTTC.

The gene calls are TRBV7-2 and TRBJ2-7, with TRBD1 identical over 10 bases. The CDR3 is 17 amino acids. Trimming took 1 base from V and 5 from J; bases not matched to a gene: 11. CDR1 and CDR2 (germline): SGHTA, FQGNSA. The CDR3 DNA is TGTGCCAGCAGCTTAGTACCGGCCGGGACAGGGGAAGACGAGCAGTACTTC. This sequence encodes CASSLVPAGTGEDEQYF.

The chain uses TRBV18 and TRBJ1-1, with D possibly being TRBD1 (5 bases). The CDR3 runs to 13 residues. The V end lost 1 base, the J end lost 3 bases, and 6 bases lay between the germline ends. Germline-derived CDR1 and CDR2 are KGHSH and LQKENI. CDR3 DNA: TGTGCCAGCTCACCACGGGGGGACACTGAAGCTTTCTTT. Amino acid sequence: CASSPRGDTEAFF.

V gene TRBV27 combines with J gene TRBJ2-7, with 8 bases aligning to TRBD1. In germline, CDR1 is MNHEY, CDR2 SMNVEV (reference sequence). Trimming took 5 bases from V and 7 from J; bases not matched to a gene: 13. The CDR3 extends over 15 amino acids. This chain's CDR3 is CASSLKAGGEDEQYF. DNA of the CDR3: TGTGCCAGCAGTCTGAAGGCAGGGGGCGAGGATGAGCAGTACTTC.